A selection of T cell receptor beta chains follows, all from one sample in a study of post-analysis software for immune sequencing data. TCRdb processed the PCR reads anew with MiXCR; each CDR3 protein has one entry. The sample has hundreds of thousands of distinct CDR3 sequences, 25% to 30% seen once. The sample comprised blood. The source is a girl aged 10 to 17 with multiple sclerosis. Each CDR3 is given with its conserved first and last residue. A D gene is named only where the DNA matches it firmly. Part of the rows lack a size; the others show once, few, many or a class for expanded clones.

TRBJ2-7,12,TRBV11-2,.,.,TGTGCCAGCAGCTTAGATAAGCGGGAGCAGTACTTC,CASSLDKREQYF
TRBJ2-1,16,TRBV4-3,TRBD1,.,TGCGCCAGCAGCCGCTTACAGGGGTGGGGGTTCAATGAGCAGTTCTTC,CASSRLQGWGFNEQFF
TRBJ1-5,15,TRBV12-3/TRBV12-4,.,few,TGTGCCAGCAGTTTGACGGGGGAGGCCAATCAGCCCCAGCATTTT,CASSLTGEANQPQHF
TRBJ2-1,17,TRBV20-1,TRBD2,.,TGCAGTGCTAGACCGCTTATTAGCGGGAGGGCCTACAATGAGCAGTTCTTC,CSARPLISGRAYNEQFF
TRBJ2-7,14,TRBV7-2,TRBD2,.,TGTGCCAGCAGCTCACGGGGGGGCCCCTACGAGCAGTACTTC,CASSSRGGPYEQYF
TRBJ2-7,14,TRBV5-5,TRBD1,.,TGTGCCAGCAGCTTGGTTGCAGGGGGTCGCGAGCAGTACTTC,CASSLVAGGREQYF
TRBJ1-2,14,TRBV24-1,TRBD1,few,TGTGCCACCAGTGGTTCTCGGGACAGGGGAGGCTACACCTTC,CATSGSRDRGGYTF
TRBJ2-1,15,TRBV5-1,.,.,TGCGCCAGCAGCTTGATACAGGGTTCCTACAATGAGCAGTTCTTC,CASSLIQGSYNEQFF
TRBJ1-5,18,TRBV6-5,TRBD1,few,TGTGCCAGCAGTTACTCTGGACAATTGGGGACAGGCAATCAGCCCCAGCATTTT,CASSYSGQLGTGNQPQHF
TRBJ2-1,12,TRBV7-2,.,few,TGTGCCAGCAGCGCTCAGGGAAATGAGCAGTTCTTC,CASSAQGNEQFF
TRBJ2-1,15,TRBV5-1,TRBD2,.,TGCGCCAGCAGCTTGAGGCGGGGGGACGACAATGAGCAGTTCTTC,CASSLRRGDDNEQFF
TRBJ2-6,15,TRBV10-3,.,.,TGTGCCATCAGCCACAGATCCGGTGGGGCCAACGTCCTGACTTTC,CAISHRSGGANVLTF
TRBJ2-1,14,TRBV27,TRBD2,.,TGTGCCAGCAGGTCCTGGCGGGAGTTCAGTGAGCAGTTCTTC,CASRSWREFSEQFF
TRBJ2-3,13,TRBV27,.,few,TGTGCCAGCAGTTTAGGGGGGAGGGGGACGCAGTATTTT,CASSLGGRGTQYF
TRBJ2-2,16,TRBV3-1,.,.,TGTGCCAGCAGCCAAGGATATAGGGGTGGCACCGGGGAGCTGTTTTTT,CASSQGYRGGTGELFF
TRBJ1-2,15,TRBV7-2,.,.,TGTGCCAGCAGCGGCCCCGGACAGCGCCACTATGGCTACACCTTC,CASSGPGQRHYGYTF
TRBJ2-3,15,TRBV2,.,.,TGTGCCAGCAGCCACAGGCGGACACCGGGCGATACGCAGTATTTT,CASSHRRTPGDTQYF
TRBJ2-5,15,TRBV5-1,.,.,TGCGCCAGCAGCTTGGAAGTGGCAGAGGGAGAGACCCAGTACTTC,CASSLEVAEGETQYF
TRBJ2-1,13,TRBV6-2/TRBV6-3,TRBD2,.,TGTGCCAGCAGTTTCCCACTAGCGGGTGAGCAGTTCTTC,CASSFPLAGEQFF